The TCR beta chain under discussion was sequenced for a study of blood T cell repertoires in COVID-19. Study-level information: Whether acute or convalescent, the COVID-19 samples came from the United States, Italy and Spain. PBMCs, B-cell-depleted T cells, or T cells provided the cDNA or gDNA that made up the material.

V shed 1 base and J shed 4 bases, with 10 bases lying between them. This CDR3 comprises 14 residues. CDR1 and CDR2 from the germline V gene are SGHTA and FQGNSA. Per the study methods: Nucleated cell number was recorded as an estimate derived from reference gene primer amplification. Sequencing used immunoSEQ multiplex PCR; TCRdb keeps in-frame clones, though not all of them. The V and J calls and clone size were taken over from that table, and D and trimming were inferred from the DNA. The repertoire holds tens of thousands of clones, with more than 75% as singletons. Source material: peripheral blood. This receptor was identified in a woman older than 75 with active COVID-19. The gene calls are TRBV7-2 and TRBJ1-2; D gene unclear. CDR3 sequence: CASSLERVIYGYTF. In DNA form, the CDR3 reads TGTGCCAGCAGCTTAGAGAGGGTAATCTATGGCTACACCTTC.